This entry describes one T cell receptor beta chain. Its antigen is currently unknown. Each gene name is a mouse one. Sequencing ends 4 residues short of the CDR3 end; the germline J gene provides the rest. This specimen comes from a study of CD8+ T cells in alopecia areata. For the study at large: C3H/HeJ graft donors with spontaneous alopecia, aged roughly 6-12 months, supplied skin that was transplanted onto female C3H/HeJ mice aged roughly 6-11 weeks. Findings and limits, study-wide: Among patients, TCR sharing was less clear than in mice, a difference possibly due in part to HLA diversity in the patient population. Resident alphabeta T-cell populations of normal skin are likewise subject to sequencing in scalp samples. An increase in clonality over normal scalp was evident in lesional scalp, especially alopecia totalis/universalis.

The CDR3 sequence is 15 residues long. The germline V and J ends were trimmed by 2 bases and 3 bases, with 10 bases remaining between them. CDR1 and CDR2 (germline): LGHNA, YNLKQL (reference sequence). CD4, CD8alpha, NKG2D, NKG2ACE and other markers guided sorting of pooled cutaneous lymph node cells. cDNA prepared by RNA extraction and subsequent reverse transcription served as the template for sequencing. Clones were sequenced by immunoSEQ multiplex PCR, and TCRdb holds only the in-frame ones, with some missing. Listed here are more than 250,000 clones without any singletons, the top ten holding roughly 1.2%.

This chain uses TRBV5 with TRBJ2-2; D perhaps matches TRBD1 (7 bases). The source of this sequence is a C3H/HeJ mouse with alopecia areata. MHC haplotype: H2-k. Sequencing was performed on CD4+ T cells sorted from a lymph node. The covered CDR3 bases are TGTGCCAGCAGCCAAAGGGGGCATGACACCGGG. Its protein product is CASSQRGHDTG. The whole CDR3 region reads CASSQRGHDTGQLYF.